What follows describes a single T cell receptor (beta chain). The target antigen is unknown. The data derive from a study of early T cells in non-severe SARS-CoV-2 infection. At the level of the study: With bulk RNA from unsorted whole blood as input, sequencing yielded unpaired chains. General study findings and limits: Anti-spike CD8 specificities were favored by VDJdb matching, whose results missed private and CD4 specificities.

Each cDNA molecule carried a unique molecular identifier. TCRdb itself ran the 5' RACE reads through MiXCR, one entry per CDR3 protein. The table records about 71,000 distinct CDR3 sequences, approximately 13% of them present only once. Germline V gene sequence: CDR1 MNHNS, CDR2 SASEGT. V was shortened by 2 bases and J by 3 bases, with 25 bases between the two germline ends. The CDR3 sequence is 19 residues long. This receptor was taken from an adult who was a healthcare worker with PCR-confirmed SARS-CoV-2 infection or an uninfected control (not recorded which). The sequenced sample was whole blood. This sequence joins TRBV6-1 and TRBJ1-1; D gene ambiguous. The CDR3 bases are TGTGCCAGCAGTGAATTTCCGATCGTACAGAATGAGTTGGACACTGAAGCTTTCTTT. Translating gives CASSEFPIVQNELDTEAFF.